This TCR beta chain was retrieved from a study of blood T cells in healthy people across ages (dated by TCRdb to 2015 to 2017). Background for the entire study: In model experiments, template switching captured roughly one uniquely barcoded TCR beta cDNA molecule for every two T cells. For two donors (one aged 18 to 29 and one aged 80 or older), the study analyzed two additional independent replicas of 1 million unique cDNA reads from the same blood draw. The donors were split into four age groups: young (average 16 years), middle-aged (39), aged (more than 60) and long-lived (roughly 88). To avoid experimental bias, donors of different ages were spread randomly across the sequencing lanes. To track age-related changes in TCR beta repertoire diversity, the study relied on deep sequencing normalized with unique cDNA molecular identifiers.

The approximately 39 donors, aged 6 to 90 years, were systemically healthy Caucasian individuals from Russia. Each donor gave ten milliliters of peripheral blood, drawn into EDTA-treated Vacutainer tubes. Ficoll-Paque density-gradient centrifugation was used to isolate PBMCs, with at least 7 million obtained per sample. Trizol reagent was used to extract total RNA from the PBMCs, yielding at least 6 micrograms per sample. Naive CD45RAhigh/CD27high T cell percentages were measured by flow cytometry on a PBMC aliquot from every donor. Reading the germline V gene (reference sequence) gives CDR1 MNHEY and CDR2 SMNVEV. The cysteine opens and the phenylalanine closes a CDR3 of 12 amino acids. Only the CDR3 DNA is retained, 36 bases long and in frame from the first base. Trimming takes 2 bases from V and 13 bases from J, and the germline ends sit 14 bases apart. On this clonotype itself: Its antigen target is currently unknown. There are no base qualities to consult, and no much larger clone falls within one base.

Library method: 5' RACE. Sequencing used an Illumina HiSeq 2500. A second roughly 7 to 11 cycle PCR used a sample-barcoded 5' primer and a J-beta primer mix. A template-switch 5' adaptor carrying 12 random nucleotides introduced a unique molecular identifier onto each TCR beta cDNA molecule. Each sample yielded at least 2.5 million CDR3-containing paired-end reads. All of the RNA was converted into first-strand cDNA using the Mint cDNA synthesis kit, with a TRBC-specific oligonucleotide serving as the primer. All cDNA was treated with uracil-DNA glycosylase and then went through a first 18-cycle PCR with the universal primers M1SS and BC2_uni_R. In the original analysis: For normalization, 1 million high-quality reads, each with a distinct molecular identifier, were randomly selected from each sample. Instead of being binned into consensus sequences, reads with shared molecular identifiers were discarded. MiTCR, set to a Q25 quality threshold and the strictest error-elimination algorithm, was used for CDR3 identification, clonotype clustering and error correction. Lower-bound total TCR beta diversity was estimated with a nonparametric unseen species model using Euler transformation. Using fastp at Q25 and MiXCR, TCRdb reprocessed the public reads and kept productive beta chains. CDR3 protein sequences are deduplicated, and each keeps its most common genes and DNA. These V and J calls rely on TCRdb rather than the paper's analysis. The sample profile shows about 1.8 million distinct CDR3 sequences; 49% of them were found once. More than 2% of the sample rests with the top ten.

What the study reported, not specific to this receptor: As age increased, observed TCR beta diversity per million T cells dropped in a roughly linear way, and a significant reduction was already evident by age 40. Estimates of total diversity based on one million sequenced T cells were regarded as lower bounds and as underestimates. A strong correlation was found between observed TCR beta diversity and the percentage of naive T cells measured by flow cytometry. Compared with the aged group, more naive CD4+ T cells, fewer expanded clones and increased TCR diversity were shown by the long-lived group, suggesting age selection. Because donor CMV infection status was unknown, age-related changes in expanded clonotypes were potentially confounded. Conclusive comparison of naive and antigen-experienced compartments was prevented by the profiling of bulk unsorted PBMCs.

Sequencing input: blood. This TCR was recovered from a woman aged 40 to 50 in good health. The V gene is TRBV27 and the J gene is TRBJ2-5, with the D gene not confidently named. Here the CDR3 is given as CASSLKLGPLYF. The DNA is TGTGCCAGCAGTTTAAAGCTAGGCCCTCTGTACTTC.